The present T cell receptor beta chain was sequenced within a study of blood T cell repertoires in COVID-19. The method was immunoSEQ multiplex PCR; TCRdb's version includes in-frame clones alone and lacks a portion of them. The sample contains a few hundred thousand clones, about 91% of which appear only once. The CDR3 has 15 residues. CDR1 is SGHRS, CDR2 YFSETQ, per germline. The V end lost 4 bases, the J end lost 3 bases, and 16 bases lay between the germline ends. Sequencing used peripheral blood. This clonotype was sampled from a woman in her forties or fifties with COVID-19, enrolled during active disease. The chain couples TRBV5-1 to TRBJ1-2; the D is unclear. For the CDR3, the DNA is TGCGCCAGCAGCCCGGGGTCCCCTTCGGACTATGGCTACACCTTC. Translating gives CASSPGSPSDYGYTF. The full variable domain, its missing parts supplied by reference TRBV5-1 and TRBJ1-2, is KAGVTQTPRYLIKTRGQQVTLSCSPISGHRSVSWYQQTPGQGLQFLFEYFSETQRNKGNFPGRFSGRQFSNSRSEMNVSTLELGDSALYLCASSPGSPSDYGYTFGSGTRLTVV.